This T cell receptor (beta chain) comes out of a study of cytotoxic CD8 clonotypes in ibrutinib-treated CLL (dated by TCRdb to 2020 to 2022). About the full investigation: The cohort had 11 relapsed/refractory and 15 treatment-naive patients; 17 to 18 were IGHV unmutated. Of the roughly 90 participants in the trial, about 25 had longitudinal samples available. Samples averaged 255,043 productive templates and tens of thousands of productive rearrangements. Cryopreserved peripheral blood mononuclear cells were collected at three points: before therapy, at response, and at either sustained remission or disease progression. Every sample from remission and from progressive disease was obtained while the patients were still on ibrutinib. Response samples were taken after a median of roughly a year on treatment, ranging from about 6 to 40 months. Responses were partial in 24 patients and complete in 2; after median approximately 69 months follow-up, 14 stayed in remission and approximately twelve progressed.

Overall results and qualifications from the work: Baseline clonality was found to be higher than that of age-matched healthy donors and was strongly correlated with circulating CD8+ T-cell counts. Clonality rose at ibrutinib response, remained stable during sustained remission, and dropped back toward baseline at progression. Public clonotypes were rare and either contracted or stayed stable during treatment, and the rise in clonality at ibrutinib response reflected the expansion of private clonotypes. Sustained-remission and progressing patients did not have matched sampling times, and lymph node repertoires were not examined.

On a MiSeq, deep resolution sequencing aimed for a depth between 1 in 1 million and 1 in 200,000 T cells, with each clonotype covered approximately 9.8x on average. The immunoSEQ hsTCRB Kit was used to generate TCR beta libraries. The original methods were these. The data were analyzed with ImmunoSEQ Analyzer and ImmunoSEQ Data Assistant, and V, D and J gene assignments followed IMGT definitions. Clonality, with values ranging from 0 to 1, was calculated as one minus the normalized Shannon entropy of productive rearrangement frequencies. Public clonotype analysis was restricted to overrepresented clonotypes comprising at least 0.05% of each patient's repertoire. Approximately 13 age-matched healthy donor repertoires from immuneACCESS served as clonality controls. Not all clones reach the TCRdb copy of this immuneACCESS table, which keeps in-frame sequences only. Checked studies attribute under half of the gap to unresolved V genes and leave the rest unexplained. V and J calls and clone size are those listed in that table; D and trimming were worked out from the DNA. The sample table holds 160,000 or so clones, of which about 88% were seen once. The ten largest clonotypes hold 3% to 3.5% of the sample.

Of note for this clone: This receptor's antigen is unknown. There are no base qualities to consult, and no much larger clone falls within one base.

Sample time point, as interpreted from the label and publication: progressive disease on ibrutinib. For TCR beta library preparation, about 2 micrograms of genomic DNA were extracted from the cryopreserved PBMCs. Longitudinal blood samples from CLL patients receiving ibrutinib monotherapy were subjected to high-throughput TCR beta sequencing. The patients took part in an open-label, single-center phase 2 trial of ibrutinib monotherapy. For CDR1 and CDR2, the germline V gene lists SGHAT and FQNNGV. From the cysteine through the phenylalanine, the CDR3 covers 14 amino acids. Only the CDR3 part of the read is kept: 42 bases, read in frame from the first base. Trimming leaves V shorter by 5 bases and J shorter by 5 bases, with the junction holding 6 bases beyond the gene matches.

The material sequenced was PBMCs, taken at disease progression, from a patient treated with ibrutinib. This clonotype was sampled from a human donor with chronic lymphocytic leukemia. Recombination joined TRBV11-2 with TRBJ1-2; TRBD1 fits 9 bases in the junction. The CDR3 region reads CASSDRDRDYGYTF. The DNA sequence reads TGTGCCAGCAGCGATAGGGACAGGGATTATGGCTACACCTTC.